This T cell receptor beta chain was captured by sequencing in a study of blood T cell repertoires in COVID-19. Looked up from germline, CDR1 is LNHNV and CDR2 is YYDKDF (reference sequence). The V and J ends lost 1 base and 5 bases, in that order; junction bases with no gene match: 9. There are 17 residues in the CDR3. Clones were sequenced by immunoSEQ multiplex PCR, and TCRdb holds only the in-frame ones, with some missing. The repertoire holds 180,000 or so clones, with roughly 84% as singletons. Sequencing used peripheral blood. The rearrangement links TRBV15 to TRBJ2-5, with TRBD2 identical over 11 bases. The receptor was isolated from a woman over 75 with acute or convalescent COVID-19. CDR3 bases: TGTGCCACCAGCAGAGGAGTAGCGGGAGGGCCGGCCGAGACCCAGTACTTC. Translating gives CATSRGVAGGPAETQYF.